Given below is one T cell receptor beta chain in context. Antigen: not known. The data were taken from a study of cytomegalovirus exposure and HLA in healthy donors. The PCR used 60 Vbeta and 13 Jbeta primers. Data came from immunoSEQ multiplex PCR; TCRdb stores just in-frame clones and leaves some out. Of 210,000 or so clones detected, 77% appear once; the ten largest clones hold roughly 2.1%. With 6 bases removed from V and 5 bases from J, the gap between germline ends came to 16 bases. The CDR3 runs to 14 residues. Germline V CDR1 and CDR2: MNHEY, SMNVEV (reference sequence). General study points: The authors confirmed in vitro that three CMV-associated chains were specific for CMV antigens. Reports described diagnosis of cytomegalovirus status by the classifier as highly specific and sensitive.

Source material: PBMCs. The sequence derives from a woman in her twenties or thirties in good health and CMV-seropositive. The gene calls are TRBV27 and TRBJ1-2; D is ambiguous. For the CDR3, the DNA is TGTGCCAGCAGGCCCAGGTCAGCCAATTATGGCTACACCTTC. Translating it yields CASRPRSANYGYTF.